These T cell receptor beta chains were read from a single sample in a study of response to subunit inactivated influenza vaccine. Using its own MiXCR run on the RT-PCR reads, TCRdb lists one record per CDR3 protein. This table holds hundreds of thousands of distinct CDR3 sequences, 14% found once. The sequencing used PBMCs from blood, collected roughly 15 days before vaccination. The receptors were gathered from a man aged 45-65 years who received an inactivated influenza vaccine. The CDR3 runs from the conserved cysteine through the conserved F or W. A D gene is named only where the DNA matches it firmly. Clone size, where shown, is once, few, many, or a class for clones that have expanded.

V gene	J gene	D gene	clone size	CDR3 protein	CDR3 DNA
TRBV7-2	TRBJ2-7	NA	few	CASSLGPSGTLSYEQYF	TGTGCCAGCAGCTTAGGACCCTCCGGGACACTCTCCTACGAGCAGTACTTC
TRBV20-1	TRBJ1-1	TRBD1	NA	CSARDAQGATEAFF	TGCAGTGCTAGAGATGCACAGGGGGCAACTGAAGCTTTCTTT
TRBV20-1	TRBJ1-1	TRBD1	NA	CSAGGWNTEAFF	TGCAGCGCAGGGGGGTGGAACACTGAAGCTTTCTTT
TRBV7-2	TRBJ2-5	TRBD2	few	CASSQNSGGETQYF	TGTGCCAGCAGCCAAAATAGCGGGGGAGAGACCCAGTACTTC
TRBV5-1	TRBJ2-5	NA	NA	CASSIGNTGTETQYF	TGCGCCAGCAGCATTGGAAATACAGGGACAGAGACCCAGTACTTC
TRBV4-2	TRBJ1-4	NA	few	CASSQDYRVNEKLFF	TGTGCCAGCAGCCAAGATTACCGGGTTAATGAAAAACTGTTTTTT
TRBV5-1	TRBJ2-1	NA	NA	CASSLGWVGDEQFF	TGCGCCAGCAGCCTCGGGTGGGTCGGAGATGAGCAGTTCTTC
TRBV5-1	TRBJ1-1	NA	few	CASNPSPGGSTEAFF	TGCGCCAGCAACCCCTCCCCGGGAGGCAGCACTGAAGCTTTCTTT
TRBV7-2	TRBJ2-3	NA	few	CASSLAASGTDTQYF	TGTGCCAGCAGCTTAGCGGCTTCGGGGACAGATACGCAGTATTTT
TRBV6-1	TRBJ2-2	NA	few	CASSQTGRTFANTGELFF	TGTGCCAGCAGCCAAACGGGACGCACGTTCGCGAACACCGGGGAGCTGTTTTTT
TRBV5-1	TRBJ2-3	TRBD1	many	CASSSGQTSTDTQYF	TGCGCCAGCAGCTCGGGACAGACAAGCACAGATACGCAGTATTTT